Listed below are T cell receptor beta chains from one sample, sequenced in a study of Ad26.COV2.S vaccination and SARS-CoV-2 variants. The protocol was immunoSEQ multiplex PCR, while the TCRdb copy is restricted to in-frame clones and leaves out a portion. The sample has hundreds of thousands of clones, around nine tenths seen once. Sequenced material: peripheral blood, taken in a trial of Ad26.COV2.S vaccine versus placebo. The receptors originated from a person aged 18-60 years who received the Ad26.COV2.S COVID-19 vaccine or a placebo. CDR3s include the opening cysteine and the closing phenylalanine or tryptophan. A D gene is named only where the DNA matches it firmly. Where a row states a size, it is once, few, many or the class of an expanded clone; other rows omit it.

J | size | V | D | DNA | CDR3
TRBJ2-7 | - | TRBV27 | TRBD1 | TGTGCCAGCAGTCCCCGGACAGGGGGCTACGAGCAGTACTTC | CASSPRTGGYEQYF
TRBJ2-3 | - | TRBV18 | - | TGTGCCAGCTCACCAAGTTCGGGGGTGTCCACAGATACGCAGTATTTT | CASSPSSGVSTDTQYF
TRBJ1-1 | - | TRBV18 | - | TGTGCCAGCTCACCACAGGGTAACACTGAAGCTTTCTTT | CASSPQGNTEAFF
TRBJ1-2 | - | TRBV19 | - | TGTGCCAGTAGTATAGATTTTAACCGGGAGAACTATGGCTACACCTTC | CASSIDFNRENYGYTF
TRBJ2-1 | once | TRBV29-1 | - | TGCAGCGTTGAAGGTGGGACGATAAGCTCCTACAATGAGCAGTTCTTC | CSVEGGTISSYNEQFF
TRBJ1-3 | - | TRBV6-2/TRBV6-3 | - | TGTGCCAGCAGTTACTCGCGGATATCCTACTCTGGAAACACCATATATTTT | CASSYSRISYSGNTIYF
TRBJ2-5 | - | TRBV11-2 | - | TGTGCCAGCAGCCTAGTGGGGTACCAAGAGACCCAGTACTTC | CASSLVGYQETQYF
TRBJ1-2 | few | TRBV4-2 | TRBD1 | TGTGCCAGCAGCCGTTACGGGACAGACTATTATGGCTACACCTTC | CASSRYGTDYYGYTF
TRBJ2-1 | - | TRBV2 | TRBD1 | TGTGCCAGCAACCAGGACAGGGGGCTCAATGAGCAGTTCTTC | CASNQDRGLNEQFF
TRBJ2-3 | - | TRBV7-3 | - | TGTGCCAGCAGCTTAGGCATAACTCCCACAGATACGCAGTATTTT | CASSLGITPTDTQYF
TRBJ2-7 | - | TRBV4-1 | TRBD1 | TGCGCCAGCAGCCAATCCGGGACAGGGGGCTACGAGCAGTACTTC | CASSQSGTGGYEQYF
TRBJ1-2 | - | TRBV12-3/TRBV12-4 | TRBD1 | TGTGCCAGCAGTTGGACAGGGTATGGCTACACCTTC | CASSWTGYGYTF
TRBJ2-6 | once | TRBV13 | TRBD1 | TGTGCCAGCAGCTCCACCGAGAGGGGACAGGGGTTTTCTGGGGCCAACGTCCTGACTTTC | CASSSTERGQGFSGANVLTF
TRBJ1-1 | - | TRBV11-1 | - | TGTGCCAGCAGCTTGTCCAGGGCCAGGGCTGAAGCTTTCTTT | CASSLSRARAEAFF
TRBJ2-7 | - | TRBV30 | - | TGTGCCTGGAAGCTCCAGGGCAGCTCCTACGAGCAGTACTTC | CAWKLQGSSYEQYF
TRBJ1-1 | - | TRBV5-5 | - | TGTGCCAGCAGCACAAACAGGATGGACACTGAAGCTTTCTTT | CASSTNRMDTEAFF
TRBJ2-1 | - | TRBV5-5 | TRBD2 | TGTGCCAGCAGCTTGTATGGCGGGGGGGATTACAATGAGCAGTTCTTC | CASSLYGGGDYNEQFF
TRBJ1-1 | - | TRBV6-1 | - | TGTGCCAGCAGTGAAGCTTTCAGGGTTACTGAAGCTTTCTTT | CASSEAFRVTEAFF
TRBJ2-5 | - | TRBV12-3/TRBV12-4 | - | TGTGCCAGCAGCTCTGGACAGCCAGAGACCCAGTACTTC | CASSSGQPETQYF
TRBJ1-6 | once | TRBV10-3 | - | TGTGCCATCAGTGACCGGGGCCTCGATAATTCACCCCTCCACTTT | CAISDRGLDNSPLHF
TRBJ2-1 | - | TRBV19 | TRBD2 | TGTGCCAGTAGTATAGGGATAGCGGGGGCCGCCTACAATGAGCAGTTCTTC | CASSIGIAGAAYNEQFF
TRBJ1-2 | - | TRBV7-9 | - | TGTGCCAGCAGCCTAGGAACTAATGGCTACACCTTC | CASSLGTNGYTF
TRBJ2-5 | - | TRBV4-2 | - | TGTGCCAGCAGCCAAGAGGCGGTCCAAGAGACCCAGTACTTC | CASSQEAVQETQYF
TRBJ2-2 | - | TRBV5-6 | TRBD2 | TGTGCCAGCAGCGGCGGGGGGGGACCCACCGGGGAGCTGTTTTTT | CASSGGGGPTGELFF
TRBJ2-5 | - | TRBV5-1 | - | TGCGCCAGCAGCTTGGCCTGGGACTCCTCCGCAGAGACCCAGTACTTC | CASSLAWDSSAETQYF
TRBJ2-3 | - | TRBV29-1 | - | TGCAGCGTTGTGGAGCTGGATACGCAGTATTTT | CSVVELDTQYF
TRBJ1-4 | - | TRBV14 | - | TGTGCCAGCAGCCAAGGAGGGACACCACTCGGGGAAAAACTGTTTTTT | CASSQGGTPLGEKLFF
TRBJ1-3 | - | TRBV27 | - | TGTGCCAGCAACCCATCCAGCTACGGAGGCGGTGGTTACACCATATATTTT | CASNPSSYGGGGYTIYF